What follows are 10 T cell receptor beta chains derived from one specimen sequenced in a study of T-cell memory formation after mild COVID-19. TCRdb reprocessed the 5' RACE reads via MiXCR and lists one record per CDR3 protein. The table shows a few hundred thousand distinct CDR3 sequences, with approximately 16% occurring only once. Sequences were obtained from PBMCs or a T cell subset sorted from them (not recorded which). These receptors all stem from a man between 18 and 35 years old who had mild COVID-19 (a few samples of this study predate the infection). Cell type and time point are not known.

About this clonotype itself: The junction shows a germline mismatch at one end, possibly a read error. The chain carries TRBV12-3 or TRBV12-4 and TRBJ2-7; D gene unclear. This CDR3 contains 19 residues. This CDR3 is CTSSPLGLPPGHLIYEQYF. The CDR3 DNA reads as TGTACCAGCAGTCCTCTGGGTCTCCCGCCCGGCCACCTAATTTACGAGCAGTACTTC.

Ten or more counts support this clonotype. This sequence joins TRBV4-3 and TRBJ2-3; D gene unclear. CDR1 is LGHNA and CDR2 is YSLEER in the germline V gene. V lost 4 bases, J lost 0 bases, and 8 bases lay in between. This CDR3 has 14 residues. This CDR3 reads CASSRAGSTDTQYF. For the CDR3, the DNA is TGCGCCAGCAGCCGTGCAGGTAGCACAGATACGCAGTATTTT.

V gene TRBV5-1 combines with J gene TRBJ1-1; unclear D gene. Trimming took 0 bases from V and 7 from J, leaving 16 bases between them. The CDR3 runs to 15 residues. The germline V gene has CDR1 SGHRS and CDR2 YFSETQ. The CDR3 region has the DNA TGCGCCAGCAGCTTGGGGGATCCTACGCTGGTTGAAGCTTTCTTT. It encodes CASSLGDPTLVEAFF. Based on the CDR3 plus reference TRBV5-1 and TRBJ1-1, the full variable domain is KAGVTQTPRYLIKTRGQQVTLSCSPISGHRSVSWYQQTPGQGLQFLFEYFSETQRNKGNFPGRFSGRQFSNSRSEMNVSTLELGDSALYLCASSLGDPTLVEAFFGQGTRLTVV.

The chain carries TRBV19 and TRBJ2-1; no clear D. Germline V gene lookup returns CDR1 LNHDA and CDR2 SQIVND (reference sequence). The ends were cut back, 1 base at V and 9 bases at J, with 13 bases in the middle. The CDR3 totals 14 residues. The CDR3 DNA follows: TGTGCCAGTAGTATAGGACTTCCACCGATTGAGCAGTTCTTC. It encodes CASSIGLPPIEQFF.

This clonotype occurred many times. This chain joins TRBV7-2 and TRBJ1-2; D is possibly TRBD1 (5 bases). The CDR3 sequence is 16 residues long. Deletions cut 5 bases from V and 6 bases from J, with 22 bases between. CDR1 and CDR2 from the germline V gene are SGHTA and FQGNSA. The DNA for the CDR3 is TGTGCCAGCAGCCCACAACCGCCGGGGCTGGGGGATGGCTACACCTTC. This gives the protein CASSPQPPGLGDGYTF.

This clonotype was counted only a few times. This chain links TRBV5-5 with TRBJ1-5; D not certain. The CDR3 spans 12 residues. Looked up from germline, CDR1 is SGHKS and CDR2 is YYEKEE (reference sequence). Deletions cut 4 bases from V and 10 bases from J, with 12 bases between. CDR3 nucleotide sequence: TGTGCCAGCAGCCTGGGAGGTTCCCCCCAGCATTTT. It yields the protein CASSLGGSPQHF.

This CDR3 is CASSSLGLRKGYGYTF. CDR3 in DNA: TGTGCCAGCAGTTCCCTAGGACTAAGAAAAGGGTATGGCTACACCTTC. The V gene is TRBV6-7, the J gene TRBJ1-2, with D unresolved. TRBV6-7 is designated an ORF whose function remains uncertain. This CDR3 contains 16 residues. The V gene lost 4 bases and the J gene lost 5 bases, with 20 bases spanning the gap.

The CDR3 coding sequence is TGTGCCAGCAGCATTGACCGGGACAGATATTCACCCCTCCACTTT. This sequence encodes CASSIDRDRYSPLHF. The V gene is TRBV21-1, the J gene TRBJ1-6; the table names TRBD1, a call not compared with the DNA. TRBV21-1 is termed a pseudogene. This CDR3 is 15 amino acids long.

The gene calls are TRBV7-2 and TRBJ2-1; 7 bases match TRBD2. Looked up from germline, CDR1 is SGHTA and CDR2 is FQGNSA. J was trimmed by 5 bases and V by 6 bases; bases with no gene match: 7. There are 14 residues in the CDR3. The CDR3 region is CASRNLAADNEQFF. In nucleotides, the CDR3 is TGTGCCAGCAGAAATCTAGCGGCAGACAATGAGCAGTTCTTC.

A few counts support this clonotype. This chain uses TRBV4-3 with TRBJ1-5; D is uncertain. Germline CDR1 and CDR2: LGHNA and YSLEER. The CDR3 covers 16 residues. Trimming took 0 bases from V and 7 from J, leaving 16 bases between them. The DNA of the CDR3 is TGCGCCAGCAGCCAAGAGCGGCGTTCCTTAGGACAGCCCCAGCATTTT. This sequence encodes CASSQERRSLGQPQHF.